This TCR beta chain was captured in a study of human T cells and chemical hapten exposure. TCRdb re-analysed the RACE reads in MiXCR, keeping a single row per CDR3 protein. This sample carries 85,000 to 95,000 distinct CDR3 sequences, approximately 9% of them seen once, and the ten largest clones take approximately 2.9%. After removal of 5 bases from V and 4 bases from J, the junction contained 7 bases not matched to a gene. This CDR3 is built from 15 residues. This clonotype has at least ten counts. Time point specified: healthy volunteer bleed at 2 weeks. It was unfractionated whole blood from which total RNA was extracted.

The sample taken for sequencing was whole blood. The chain couples TRBV12-3 or TRBV12-4 to TRBJ1-4, with 7 nucleotides matching TRBD1. The TCR comes from a female donor in good health. Some clones in this sample may be carry-over from other donors' samples. CDR3 nucleotide sequence: TGTGCCAGCAGTCGACAGACAGGGCGTAATGAAAAACTGTTTTTT. It specifies CASSRQTGRNEKLFF.